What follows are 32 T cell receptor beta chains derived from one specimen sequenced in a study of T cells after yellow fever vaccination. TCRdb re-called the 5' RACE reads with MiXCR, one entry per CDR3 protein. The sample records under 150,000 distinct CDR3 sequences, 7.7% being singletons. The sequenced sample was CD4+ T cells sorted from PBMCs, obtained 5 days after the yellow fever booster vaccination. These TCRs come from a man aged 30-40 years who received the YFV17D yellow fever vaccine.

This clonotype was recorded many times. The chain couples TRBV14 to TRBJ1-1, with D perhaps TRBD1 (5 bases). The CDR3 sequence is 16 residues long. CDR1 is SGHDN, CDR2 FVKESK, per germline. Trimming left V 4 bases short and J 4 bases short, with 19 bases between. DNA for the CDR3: TGTGCCAGCAGCCCCCGGGGAAGGAAGGGGTTCACTGAAGCTTTCTTT. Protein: CASSPRGRKGFTEAFF.

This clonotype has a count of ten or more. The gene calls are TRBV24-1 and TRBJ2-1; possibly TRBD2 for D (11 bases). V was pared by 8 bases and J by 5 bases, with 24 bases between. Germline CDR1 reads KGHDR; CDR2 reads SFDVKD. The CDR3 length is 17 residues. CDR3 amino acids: CATNPLAGDRGHNEQFF. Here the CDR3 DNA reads TGTGCCACCAACCCACTAGCGGGAGACAGGGGGCACAATGAGCAGTTCTTC.

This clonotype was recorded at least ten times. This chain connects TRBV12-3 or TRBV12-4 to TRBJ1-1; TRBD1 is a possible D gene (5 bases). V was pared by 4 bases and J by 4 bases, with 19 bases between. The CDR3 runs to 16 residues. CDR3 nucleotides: TGTGCCAGCAGTTCCGGCCAAAACCGGGGGACCACTGAAGCTTTCTTT. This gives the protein CASSSGQNRGTTEAFF.

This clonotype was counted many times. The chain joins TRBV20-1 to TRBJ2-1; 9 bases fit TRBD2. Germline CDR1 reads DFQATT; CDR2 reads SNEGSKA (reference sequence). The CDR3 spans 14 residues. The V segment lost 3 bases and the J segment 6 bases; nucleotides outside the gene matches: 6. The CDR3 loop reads CSASPTSGPNEQFF. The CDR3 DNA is TGCAGTGCTAGCCCGACTAGCGGACCCAATGAGCAGTTCTTC.

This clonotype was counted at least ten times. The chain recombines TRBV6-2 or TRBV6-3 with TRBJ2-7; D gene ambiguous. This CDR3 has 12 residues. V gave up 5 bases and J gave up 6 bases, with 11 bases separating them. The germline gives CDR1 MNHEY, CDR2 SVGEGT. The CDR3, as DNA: TGTGCCAGCAGTCCAGGACGGGTCGAGCAGTACTTC. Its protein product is CASSPGRVEQYF.

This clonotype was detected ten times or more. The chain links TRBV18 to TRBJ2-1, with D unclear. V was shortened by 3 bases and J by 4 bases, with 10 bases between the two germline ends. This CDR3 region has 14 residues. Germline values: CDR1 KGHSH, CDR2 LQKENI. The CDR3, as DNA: TGTGCCAGCTCACCTCCATCAGGTTACAATGAGCAGTTCTTC. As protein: CASSPPSGYNEQFF.

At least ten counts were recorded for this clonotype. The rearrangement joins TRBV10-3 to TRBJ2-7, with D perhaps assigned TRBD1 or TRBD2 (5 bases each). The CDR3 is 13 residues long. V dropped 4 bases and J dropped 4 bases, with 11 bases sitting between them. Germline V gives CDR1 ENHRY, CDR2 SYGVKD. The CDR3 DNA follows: TGTGCCATCAGTGTCGGGGACGGATACGAGCAGTACTTC. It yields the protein CAISVGDGYEQYF.

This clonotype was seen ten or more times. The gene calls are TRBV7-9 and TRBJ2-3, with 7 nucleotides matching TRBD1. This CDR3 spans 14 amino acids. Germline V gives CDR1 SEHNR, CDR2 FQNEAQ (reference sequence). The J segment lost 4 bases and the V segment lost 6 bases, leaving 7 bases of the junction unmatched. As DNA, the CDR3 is TGTGCCAGCAGGTTACAGGGGCGTGCAGATACGCAGTATTTT. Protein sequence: CASRLQGRADTQYF.

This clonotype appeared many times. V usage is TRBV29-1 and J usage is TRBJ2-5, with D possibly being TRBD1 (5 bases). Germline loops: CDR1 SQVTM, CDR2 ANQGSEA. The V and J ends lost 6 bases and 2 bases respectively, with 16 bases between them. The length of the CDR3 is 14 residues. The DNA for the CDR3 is TGCAGCGTCCTCCGGCAGGGTAAACAAGAGACCCAGTACTTC. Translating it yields CSVLRQGKQETQYF.

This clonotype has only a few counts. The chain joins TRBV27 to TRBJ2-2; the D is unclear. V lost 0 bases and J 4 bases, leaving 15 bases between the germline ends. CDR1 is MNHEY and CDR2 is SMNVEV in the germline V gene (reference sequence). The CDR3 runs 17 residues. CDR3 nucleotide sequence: TGTGCCAGCAGTTTATCGTCGGTAGCCGCTCTCACCGGGGAGCTGTTTTTT. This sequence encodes CASSLSSVAALTGELFF.

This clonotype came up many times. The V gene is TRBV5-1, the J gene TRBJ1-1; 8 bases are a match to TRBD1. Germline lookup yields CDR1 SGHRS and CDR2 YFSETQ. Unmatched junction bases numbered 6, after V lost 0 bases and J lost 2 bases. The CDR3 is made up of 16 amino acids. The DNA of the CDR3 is TGCGCCAGCAGCTTGGTGGCGGGACAGGTTAACACTGAAGCTTTCTTT. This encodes CASSLVAGQVNTEAFF. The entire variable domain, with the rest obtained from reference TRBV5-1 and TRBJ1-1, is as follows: KAGVTQTPRYLIKTRGQQVTLSCSPISGHRSVSWYQQTPGQGLQFLFEYFSETQRNKGNFPGRFSGRQFSNSRSEMNVSTLELGDSALYLCASSLVAGQVNTEAFFGQGTRLTVV.

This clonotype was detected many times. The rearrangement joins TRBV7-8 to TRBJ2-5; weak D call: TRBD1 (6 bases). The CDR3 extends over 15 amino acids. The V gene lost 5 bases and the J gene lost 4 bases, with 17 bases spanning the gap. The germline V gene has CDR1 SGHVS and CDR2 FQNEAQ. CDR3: CASSPKDRSPETQYF. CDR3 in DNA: TGTGCCAGCAGCCCAAAGGACAGAAGTCCAGAGACCCAGTACTTC. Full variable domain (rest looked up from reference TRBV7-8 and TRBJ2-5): GAGVSQSPRYKVAKRGQDVALRCDPISGHVSLFWYQQALGQGPEFLTYFQNEAQLDKSGLPSDRFFAERPEGSVSTLKIQRTQQEDSAVYLCASSPKDRSPETQYFGPGTRLLVL.

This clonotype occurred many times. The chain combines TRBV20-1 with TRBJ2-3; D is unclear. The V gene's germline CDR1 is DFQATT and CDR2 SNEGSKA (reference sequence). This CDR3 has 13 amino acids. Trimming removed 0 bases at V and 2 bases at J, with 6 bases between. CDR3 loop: CSARDLLTDTQYF. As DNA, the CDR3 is TGCAGTGCTAGAGATCTCCTCACAGATACGCAGTATTTT.

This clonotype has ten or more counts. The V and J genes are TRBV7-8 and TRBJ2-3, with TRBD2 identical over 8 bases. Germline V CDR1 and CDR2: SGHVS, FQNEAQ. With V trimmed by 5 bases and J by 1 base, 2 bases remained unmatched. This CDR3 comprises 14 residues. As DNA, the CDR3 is TGTGCCAGCAGCAGAGCGGGAGGCACAGATACGCAGTATTTT. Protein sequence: CASSRAGGTDTQYF.

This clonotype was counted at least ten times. The CDR3 DNA reads as TGTGCCATCGGACAGCCAGGGCGGCCCCAGCATTTT. Protein: CAIGQPGRPQHF. The rearrangement links TRBV12-3 or TRBV12-4 to TRBJ1-5, with a possible D match to TRBD1 (6 bases). The CDR3 sequence is 12 residues long. With 10 bases removed from V and 9 bases from J, the gap between germline ends came to 16 bases.

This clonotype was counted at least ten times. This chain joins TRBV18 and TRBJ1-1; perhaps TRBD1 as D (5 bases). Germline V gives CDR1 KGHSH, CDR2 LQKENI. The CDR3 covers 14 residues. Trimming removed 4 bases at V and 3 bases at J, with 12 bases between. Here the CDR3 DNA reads TGTGCCAGCTCACGAGAGGGGTTTGACACTGAAGCTTTCTTT. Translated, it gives CASSREGFDTEAFF.

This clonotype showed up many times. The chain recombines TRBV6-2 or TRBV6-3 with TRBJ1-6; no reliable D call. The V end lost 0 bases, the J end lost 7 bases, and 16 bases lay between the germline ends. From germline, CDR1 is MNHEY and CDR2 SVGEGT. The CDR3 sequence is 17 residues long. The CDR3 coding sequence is TGTGCCAGCAGTTACTCGCCATTGACGGGCCGGAATTCACCCCTCCACTTT. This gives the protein CASSYSPLTGRNSPLHF.

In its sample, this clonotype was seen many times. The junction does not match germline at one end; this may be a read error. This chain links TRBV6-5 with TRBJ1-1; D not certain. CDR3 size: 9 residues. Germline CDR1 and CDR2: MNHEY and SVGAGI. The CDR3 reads CASRPTRCF. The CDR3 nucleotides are TGTGCCAGCAGACCCACCAGGTGCTTT.

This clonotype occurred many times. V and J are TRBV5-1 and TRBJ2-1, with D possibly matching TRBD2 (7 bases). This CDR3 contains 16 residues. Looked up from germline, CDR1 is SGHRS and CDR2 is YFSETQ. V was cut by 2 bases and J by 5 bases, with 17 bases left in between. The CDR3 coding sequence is TGCGCCAGCAGCTTCGGCGGGGGCGGGGTCCACAATGAGCAGTTCTTC. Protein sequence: CASSFGGGGVHNEQFF.

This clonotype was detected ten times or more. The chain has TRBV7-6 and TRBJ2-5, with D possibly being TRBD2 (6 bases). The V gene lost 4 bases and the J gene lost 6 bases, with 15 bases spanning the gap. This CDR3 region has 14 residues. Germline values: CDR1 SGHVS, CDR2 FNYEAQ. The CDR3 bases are TGTGCCAGCAGCTCCATAGGGGCGGGAAAGACCCAGTACTTC. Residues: CASSSIGAGKTQYF.

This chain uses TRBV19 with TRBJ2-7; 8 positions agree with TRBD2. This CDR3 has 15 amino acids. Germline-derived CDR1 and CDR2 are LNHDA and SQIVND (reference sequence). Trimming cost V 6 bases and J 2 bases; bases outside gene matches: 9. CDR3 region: CASSGYGGGPYEQYF. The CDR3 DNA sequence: TGTGCCAGTAGCGGCTACGGGGGGGGACCCTACGAGCAGTACTTC.

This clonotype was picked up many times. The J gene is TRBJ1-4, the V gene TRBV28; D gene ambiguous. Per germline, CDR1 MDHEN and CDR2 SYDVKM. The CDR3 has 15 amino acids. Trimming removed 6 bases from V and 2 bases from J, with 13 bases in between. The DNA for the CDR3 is TGTGCCAGCAGCGACTTTCGGTCTACTAATGAAAAACTGTTTTTT. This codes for CASSDFRSTNEKLFF.

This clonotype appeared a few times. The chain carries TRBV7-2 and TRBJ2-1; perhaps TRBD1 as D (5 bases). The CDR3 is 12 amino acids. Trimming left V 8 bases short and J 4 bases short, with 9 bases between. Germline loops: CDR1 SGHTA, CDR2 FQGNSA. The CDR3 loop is CASWQGYNEQFF. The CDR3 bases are TGTGCCAGCTGGCAGGGTTACAATGAGCAGTTCTTC.

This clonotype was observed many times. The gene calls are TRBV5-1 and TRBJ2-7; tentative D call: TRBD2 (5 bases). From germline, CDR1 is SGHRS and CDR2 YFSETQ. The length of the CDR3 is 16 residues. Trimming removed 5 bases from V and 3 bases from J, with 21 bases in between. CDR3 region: CASRERLVNPLYEQYF. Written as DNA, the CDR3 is TGCGCCAGCAGGGAGCGGCTAGTAAACCCGCTCTACGAGCAGTACTTC.

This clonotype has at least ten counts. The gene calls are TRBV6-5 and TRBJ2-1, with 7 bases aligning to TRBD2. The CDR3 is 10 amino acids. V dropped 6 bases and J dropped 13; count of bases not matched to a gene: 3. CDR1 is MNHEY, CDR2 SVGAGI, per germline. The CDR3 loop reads CASRGTTQFF. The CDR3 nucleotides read TGTGCCAGCAGAGGGACTACTCAGTTCTTC.

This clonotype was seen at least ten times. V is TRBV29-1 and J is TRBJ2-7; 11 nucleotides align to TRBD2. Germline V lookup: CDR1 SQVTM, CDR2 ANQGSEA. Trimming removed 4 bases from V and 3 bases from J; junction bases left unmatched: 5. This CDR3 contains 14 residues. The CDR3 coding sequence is TGCAGCGTTGCAACCGGGACTAGCGGCTACGAGCAGTACTTC. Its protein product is CSVATGTSGYEQYF.

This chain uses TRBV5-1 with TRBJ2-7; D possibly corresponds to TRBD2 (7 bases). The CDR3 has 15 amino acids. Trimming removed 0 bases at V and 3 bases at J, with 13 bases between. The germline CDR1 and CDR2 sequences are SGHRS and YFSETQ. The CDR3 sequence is CASSLDAGAGYEQYF. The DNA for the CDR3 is TGCGCCAGCAGCTTGGATGCGGGGGCGGGCTACGAGCAGTACTTC.

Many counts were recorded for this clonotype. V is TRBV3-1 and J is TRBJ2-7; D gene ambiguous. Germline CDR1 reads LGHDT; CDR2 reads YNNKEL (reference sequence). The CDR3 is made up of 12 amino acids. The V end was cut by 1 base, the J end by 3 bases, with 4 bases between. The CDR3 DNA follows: TGTGCCAGCAGCCAAGGGTTCTACGAGCAGTACTTC. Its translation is CASSQGFYEQYF.

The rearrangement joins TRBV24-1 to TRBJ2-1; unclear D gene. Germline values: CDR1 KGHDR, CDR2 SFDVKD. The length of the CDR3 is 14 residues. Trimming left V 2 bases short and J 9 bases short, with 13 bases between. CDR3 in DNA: TGTGCCACCAGTGATTCTTCTCGGCCAGCTGAGCAGTTCTTC. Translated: CATSDSSRPAEQFF.

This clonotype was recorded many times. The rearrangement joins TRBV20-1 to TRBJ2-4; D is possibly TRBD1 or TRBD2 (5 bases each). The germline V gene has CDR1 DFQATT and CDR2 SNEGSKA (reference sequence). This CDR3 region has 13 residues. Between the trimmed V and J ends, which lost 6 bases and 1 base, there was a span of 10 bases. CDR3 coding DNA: TGCAGTGCCCCCAGGGAGGCCAAAAACATTCAGTACTTC. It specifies CSAPREAKNIQYF.

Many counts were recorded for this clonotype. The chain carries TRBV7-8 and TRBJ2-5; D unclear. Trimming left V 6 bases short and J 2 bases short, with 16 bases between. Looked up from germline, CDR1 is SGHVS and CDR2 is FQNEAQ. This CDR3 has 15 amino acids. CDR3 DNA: TGTGCCAGCAGTCCAAATAGGTTATATCAAGAGACCCAGTACTTC. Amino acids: CASSPNRLYQETQYF.

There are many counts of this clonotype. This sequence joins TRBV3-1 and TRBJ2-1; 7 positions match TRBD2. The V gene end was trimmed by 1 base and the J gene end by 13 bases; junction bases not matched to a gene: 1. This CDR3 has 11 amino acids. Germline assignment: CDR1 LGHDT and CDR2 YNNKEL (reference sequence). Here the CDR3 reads CASSQGGSQFF. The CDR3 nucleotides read TGTGCCAGCAGCCAAGGCGGGAGTCAGTTCTTC.